Each of the 18 T cell receptor beta chains below was sequenced from the same sample in a study of blood T cell repertoires in COVID-19 (dated by TCRdb to 2020 to 2022). The library was built by means of the immunoSEQ multiplex PCR assay. TCRdb provides this immuneACCESS table in a form limited to in-frame rearrangements. Some clones are lacking; in checked studies, under half of them reflect an unresolved V gene, and why the rest are absent is not known. This sample has roughly 230,000 clones in its table, and approximately 89% of those were observed once. The ten most abundant clones make up roughly 4% of the sample. The material sequenced was PBMCs or T cells enriched from blood (not recorded which). The receptors derive from a woman in her twenties or thirties with acute COVID-19.

This sequence joins TRBV5-6 and TRBJ2-7, with TRBD2 matching over 8 bases. J gave up 6 bases and V 4 bases, and 3 bases lay outside the gene matches. Germline values: CDR1 SGHDT, CDR2 YYEEEE. The CDR3 is 12 residues long. The CDR3 loop reads CASSKGLGEQYF. For the CDR3, the DNA is TGTGCCAGCAGCAAGGGACTAGGCGAGCAGTACTTC.

The chain has TRBV4-3 and TRBJ1-2; D might be TRBD1 (5 bases). The V gene's germline CDR1 is LGHNA and CDR2 YSLEER. V was pared by 0 bases and J by 0 bases, with 11 bases between. This CDR3 contains 16 residues. CDR3 sequence: CASSQDGAAPNYGYTF. The DNA for the CDR3 is TGCGCCAGCAGCCAAGATGGGGCAGCACCTAACTATGGCTACACCTTC.

This chain joins TRBV9 and TRBJ1-2; 9 bases align to TRBD1. The CDR3 spans 16 residues. The J segment lost 1 base and the V segment lost 0 bases, leaving 4 bases of the junction unmatched. CDR1 and CDR2 from the germline V gene are SGDLS and YYNGEE. The CDR3 bases are TGTGCCAGCAGCGTAGCTACGGGACAGGGTAACTATGGCTACACCTTC. Translation gives CASSVATGQGNYGYTF. Drawing the rest from reference TRBV9 and TRBJ1-2, the complete variable domain is DSGVTQTPKHLITATGQRVTLRCSPRSGDLSVYWYQQSLDQGLQFLIQYYNGEERAKGNILERFSAQQFPDLHSELNLSSLELGDSALYFCASSVATGQGNYGYTFGSGTRLTVV.

The CDR3 nucleotides are TGTGCCAGCAGTTTATCCGCCTCTACAGGGATCCCTGGCTACACCTTC. Its protein product is CASSLSASTGIPGYTF. The rearrangement links TRBV27 to TRBJ1-2, with a possible D match to TRBD1 (6 bases). The CDR3 extends over 16 amino acids. Trimming removed 0 bases from V and 7 bases from J, with 18 bases in between. CDR1 and CDR2 from the germline V gene are MNHEY and SMNVEV (reference sequence).

The rearrangement links TRBV19 to TRBJ1-1; D gene ambiguous. Germline values: CDR1 LNHDA, CDR2 SQIVND (reference sequence). V lost 10 bases, J lost 6 bases, and 12 bases lay in between. The CDR3 consists of 11 residues. CDR3 residues: CATSFFPEAFF. Here the CDR3 DNA reads TGTGCCACCTCCTTTTTTCCTGAAGCTTTCTTT.

The V gene is TRBV3-1 (or the pseudogene TRBV3-2), the J gene TRBJ1-1, with 8 bases lining up with TRBD1. J was trimmed by 1 base and V by 2 bases; bases with no gene match: 0. The CDR3 consists of 14 residues. CDR1 is LGHDT, CDR2 YNNKEL, per germline (reference sequence). CDR3: CASSQQGANTEAFF. The CDR3 nucleotides are TGTGCCAGCAGCCAACAGGGGGCGAACACTGAAGCTTTCTTT.

The rearrangement links TRBV5-4 to TRBJ1-2, with 9 bases identical to TRBD1. Germline CDR1 is SGHNT and CDR2 is YYREEE (reference sequence). The CDR3 covers 17 residues. Trimming took 4 bases from V and 1 from J; bases not matched to a gene: 11. This CDR3 reads CASSSPGTGNDNYGYTF. The CDR3 nucleotides are TGTGCCAGCAGCAGTCCCGGGACAGGGAATGATAACTATGGCTACACCTTC. Full variable domain (missing parts from reference TRBV5-4 and TRBJ1-2): ETGVTQSPTHLIKTRGQQVTLRCSSQSGHNTVSWYQQALGQGPQFIFQYYREEENGRGNFPPRFSGLQFPNYSSELNVNALELDDSALYLCASSSPGTGNDNYGYTFGSGTRLTVV.

This rearrangement joins TRBV12-5 to TRBJ2-3, with a weak D call TRBD1 (5 bases). The CDR3 extends over 13 amino acids. Trimming cost V 1 base and J 6 bases, with 8 bases left between them. Per the germline V gene, CDR1 is LGHNT and CDR2 is FRNRAP. CDR3 DNA: TGTGCTAGTGGTTTGGCATCAGGGGATACGCAGTATTTT. This gives the protein CASGLASGDTQYF. Full variable domain (outside the CDR3, taken from reference TRBV12-5 and TRBJ2-3): DARVTQTPRHKVTEMGQEVTMRCQPILGHNTVFWYRQTMMQGLELLAYFRNRAPLDDSGMPKDRFSAEMPDATLATLKIQPSEPRDSAVYFCASGLASGDTQYFGPGTRLTVL.

This chain joins TRBV7-9 and TRBJ1-4; tentatively, D is TRBD1 (5 bases). V shed 5 bases and J shed 4 bases, with 20 bases lying between them. The length of the CDR3 is 17 residues. Germline CDR1 SEHNR, CDR2 FQNEAQ (reference sequence). The CDR3 DNA sequence: TGTGCCAGCAGCCTGCAGCGCCCGACGGGGGTTAATGAAAAACTGTTTTTT. It encodes CASSLQRPTGVNEKLFF.

The gene calls are TRBV6-2 or TRBV6-3 and TRBJ2-3; TRBD2 agrees at 13 bases. Trimming cost V 5 bases and J 0 bases; bases outside gene matches: 8. Germline V gene data show CDR1 as MNHEY and CDR2 as SVGEGT. CDR3 length: 18 residues. The CDR3 DNA reads as TGTGCCAGCAGTCCCTGGACTAGCGGGGGACCTAGCACAGATACGCAGTATTTT. Translating it yields CASSPWTSGGPSTDTQYF.

J is TRBJ1-5 and V is TRBV25-1, with D possibly being TRBD1 (5 bases). V was cut by 6 bases and J by 6 bases, with 9 bases left in between. This CDR3 has 12 amino acids. Looked up from germline, CDR1 is MGHDK and CDR2 is SYGVNS. CDR3 sequence: CASRGGTQPQHF. The CDR3 nucleotides read TGTGCCAGCAGGGGGGGGACTCAGCCCCAGCATTTT.

The chain employs TRBV29-1 and TRBJ2-3; D is ambiguous. The length of the CDR3 is 12 residues. Trimming cost V 3 bases and J 7 bases, with 11 bases left between them. The germline V gene has CDR1 SQVTM and CDR2 ANQGSEA. Here the CDR3 reads CSVDRQSYTQYF. The CDR3 DNA sequence: TGCAGCGTTGACCGTCAAAGCTATACGCAGTATTTT.

The J gene is TRBJ2-2, the V gene TRBV19; tentatively, D is TRBD1 (6 bases). Looked up from germline, CDR1 is LNHDA and CDR2 is SQIVND (reference sequence). CDR3 size: 16 residues. V was pared by 6 bases and J by 3 bases, with 17 bases between. Here the CDR3 reads CASRPPQGPDTGELFF. CDR3 DNA: TGTGCCAGTAGGCCTCCCCAGGGGCCGGACACCGGGGAGCTGTTTTTT. Looking up the rest from reference TRBV19 and TRBJ2-2 gives the full variable domain: DGGITQSPKYLFRKEGQNVTLSCEQNLNHDAMYWYRQDPGQGLRLIYYSQIVNDFQKGDIAEGYSVSREKKESFPLTVTSAQKNPTAFYLCASRPPQGPDTGELFFGEGSRLTVL.

This clone came up once. CDR3 amino acids: CASRAPDSYYYGYTF. CDR3 DNA: TGTGCCAGCAGGGCGCCGGACAGTTACTATTATGGCTACACCTTC. The chain employs TRBV2 and TRBJ1-2, with D possibly matching TRBD1 (6 bases). Trimming stripped 6 bases from V and 5 bases from J, with 19 bases between. The CDR3 totals 15 residues. Germline V gives CDR1 SNHLY, CDR2 FYNNEI.

Here the CDR3 reads CASSIDGGGYTF. CDR3 DNA: TGTGCCAGTAGTATTGACGGGGGTGGCTACACCTTC. The gene calls are TRBV19 and TRBJ1-2, with D perhaps matching TRBD1 (5 bases). The length of the CDR3 is 12 residues. V lost 3 bases, J lost 7 bases, and 9 bases lay in between. Germline V gene sequence: CDR1 LNHDA, CDR2 SQIVND (reference sequence).

The chain combines TRBV10-3 with TRBJ1-1, with 7 bases that match TRBD1. Germline loops: CDR1 ENHRY, CDR2 SYGVKD. With V trimmed by 9 bases and J by 10 bases, 20 bases remained unmatched. The CDR3 contains 15 residues. The CDR3 region has the DNA TGTGCCATAGACACCGGGACAGCGGTTCGTGATGGAGCTTTCTTT. This gives the protein CAIDTGTAVRDGAFF.

The chain recombines TRBV7-2 with TRBJ2-5, with 8 bases that match TRBD1. The length of the CDR3 is 13 residues. Per germline, CDR1 SGHTA and CDR2 FQGNSA. V trimming: 5 bases; J trimming: 5 bases; junction bases outside the gene matches: 4. The DNA for the CDR3 is TGTGCCAGCAGCCCGGACAGGGACGAGACCCAGTACTTC. Translating gives CASSPDRDETQYF.

V gene TRBV7-9 combines with J gene TRBJ2-7, with TRBD2 matching 7 bases. J gave up 0 bases and V 1 base, and 3 bases lay outside the gene matches. The germline V gene encodes CDR1 SEHNR and CDR2 FQNEAQ (reference sequence). CDR3 length: 15 amino acids. CDR3 protein: CASSLGGGSSYEQYF. The CDR3 DNA is TGTGCCAGCAGCTTAGGTGGCGGGAGCTCCTACGAGCAGTACTTC.